The clone carrying this T cell receptor (beta chain) was recorded a few times. Antigen specificity is unknown. The data stem from a study of shared clonotypes between healthy human individuals. Study-level information: The donor pool was made up of a couple of women and a few men aged 18 to 49. Researchers assigned three CD4 naive, three CD4 memory, two CD8 naive and one CD8 memory plate to each donor.

The CDR3 length is 12 residues. The V gene lost 2 bases and the J gene lost 11 bases, with 10 bases spanning the gap. Germline V gene lookup returns CDR1 MDHEN and CDR2 SYDVKM. The study's findings and limits: A limitation of the genetic and exposure-history diversity represented arose from few donors. It was observed that around 5% of naive CD4 clonotypes were shared across several donors.

Assay used: immunoSEQ multiplex PCR; TCRdb lists only in-frame clones, some missing. The top ten clones hold approximately 0.35% of a sample with around 2.5 million clones, approximately 94% of them seen once. The specimen sequenced was naive CD4+ T cells from PBMCs. The sample's subset: CD45RA+ positively selected. The V call is TRBV28, the J call TRBJ1-5; D remains ambiguous. The clonotype comes from a man between 18 and 29 years old in good health. Some clones in this sample may be carry-over from other donors' samples. CDR3 loop: CASSLIRATQHF. The DNA of the CDR3 is TGTGCCAGCAGTTTAATCCGGGCTACCCAGCATTTT.